This paragraph covers one TCR beta chain sequence. The record originates from a study of CD8+ T cells in alopecia areata. Overall study: The study gave treated patients oral tofacitinib at 5 to 10 mg twice daily.

Treatment described: oral pan-JAK inhibitor, 5-10 mg twice daily. Alopecia areata patients provided lesional scalp punch biopsies and peripheral blood. Extraction and reverse transcription of RNA yielded cDNA as the sequencing template. Repertoires were generated with immunoSEQ multiplex PCR, while TCRdb's copy carries only in-frame clones and drops some. The table includes 90,000 to 120,000 clones, 84% detected once. Losses at the gene ends were 3 bases for V and 3 bases for J; bases not matched to a gene: 9. The germline V gene encodes CDR1 SGHRS and CDR2 YFSETQ. The CDR3 length is 15 residues. The TCR sequence derives from a human donor with alopecia areata. This sequence joins TRBV5-1 and TRBJ2-7; 7 nucleotides match TRBD2. The specimen comprised CD8+ T cells sorted from blood, sampled at week 24, from a patient treated with tofacitinib. CDR3 nucleotides: TGCGCCAGCAGCTCCTGGACCGGGGGGAACTACGAGCAGTACTTC. Translating it yields CASSSWTGGNYEQYF. Full variable domain (remainder filled in from reference TRBV5-1 and TRBJ2-7): KAGVTQTPRYLIKTRGQQVTLSCSPISGHRSVSWYQQTPGQGLQFLFEYFSETQRNKGNFPGRFSGRQFSNSRSEMNVSTLELGDSALYLCASSSWTGGNYEQYFGPGTRLTVT.